The 24 T cell receptor beta chains below all came from one sample that was sequenced in a study of blood T cell repertoires in COVID-19. Only in-frame clones appear in the TCRdb table, and some are missing; sequencing was by immunoSEQ multiplex PCR. Among fewer than 250,000 clones listed, around 80% were seen once. The sample consisted of peripheral blood. These receptors were collected from a man over 45 with active or convalescent COVID-19.

The rearrangement links TRBV13 to TRBJ1-1; D call uncertain. Trimming left V 5 bases short and J 1 base short, with 5 bases between. CDR1 PRHDT and CDR2 FYEKMQ come from the germline V gene (reference sequence). CDR3 length: 12 residues. CDR3 sequence: CASSHRNTEAFF. The CDR3 nucleotides are TGTGCCAGCAGCCATAGGAACACTGAAGCTTTCTTT.

The chain is built from TRBV19 and TRBJ2-2, with D possibly being TRBD2 (6 bases). Per the germline V gene, CDR1 is LNHDA and CDR2 is SQIVND (reference sequence). The CDR3 totals 13 residues. V lost 6 bases to trimming and J lost 5 bases, with 10 bases between them. Here the CDR3 reads CASRRGGTGELFF. DNA of the CDR3: TGTGCCAGTAGACGTGGGGGGACCGGGGAGCTGTTTTTT.

The rearrangement links TRBV18 to TRBJ2-4, with 8 bases matching TRBD1. V lost 5 bases and J lost 7; bases outside the gene matches: 4. The germline V gene encodes CDR1 KGHSH and CDR2 LQKENI. There are 13 residues in the CDR3. This chain's CDR3 is CASSADRENIQYF. DNA of the CDR3: TGTGCCAGCTCAGCGGACAGGGAGAACATTCAGTACTTC.

V and J are TRBV18 and TRBJ2-1; 7 bases fit TRBD1. J gave up 6 bases and V 4 bases, and 3 bases lay outside the gene matches. The CDR3 spans 13 residues. CDR1 is KGHSH and CDR2 is LQKENI in the germline V gene. CDR3 region: CASSHRGTNEQFF. In nucleotides, the CDR3 is TGTGCCAGCTCACACAGGGGAACCAATGAGCAGTTCTTC. The complete variable domain, with remaining parts taken from reference TRBV18 and TRBJ2-1, reads NAGVMQNPRHLVRRRGQEARLRCSPMKGHSHVYWYRQLPEEGLKFMVYLQKENIIDESGMPKERFSAEFPKEGPSILRIQQVVRGDSAAYFCASSHRGTNEQFFGPGTRLTVL.

There are a few counts of this clone. The chain links TRBV5-4 to TRBJ1-2; D unresolved. Trimming took off 1 base at V and 6 bases at J, with 13 bases between the two ends. Germline assignment: CDR1 SGHNT and CDR2 YYREEE (reference sequence). The CDR3 runs 14 residues. The CDR3 DNA reads as TGTGCCAGCAGCTTGCTCAGAGGGCGGGATGGCTACACCTTC. Its protein is CASSLLRGRDGYTF.

The V and J genes are TRBV3-1 (or the pseudogene TRBV3-2) and TRBJ2-7; D is possibly TRBD2 (5 bases). V was pared by 3 bases and J by 4 bases, with 16 bases between. CDR1 LGHDT and CDR2 YNNKEL come from the germline V gene (reference sequence). The CDR3 contains 15 residues. CDR3 sequence (DNA): TGTGCCAGCAGCCACTCGACGTTGAGCGGATACGAGCAGTACTTC. Protein: CASSHSTLSGYEQYF.

The rearrangement joins TRBV6-5 to TRBJ1-1; D remains unclear. The length of the CDR3 is 13 residues. Looked up from germline, CDR1 is MNHEY and CDR2 is SVGAGI. The V end lost 6 bases, the J end lost 5 bases, and 13 bases lay between the germline ends. CDR3 region: CASSTNGGTEAFF. CDR3 nucleotides: TGTGCCAGCAGCACCAACGGAGGAACTGAAGCTTTCTTT.

This chain links TRBV7-9 with TRBJ2-5; 7 nucleotides line up with TRBD2. The V gene's germline CDR1 is SEHNR and CDR2 FQNEAQ (reference sequence). Trimming took 5 bases from V and 7 from J; bases not matched to a gene: 13. CDR3 length equals 15 residues. CDR3: CASSPRDYPGGTQYF. The CDR3 DNA reads TGTGCCAGCAGCCCGAGGGACTACCCCGGCGGGACCCAGTACTTC.

The chain is built from TRBV19 and TRBJ2-5; 12 bases line up with TRBD2. Per the germline V gene, CDR1 is LNHDA and CDR2 is SQIVND (reference sequence). Trimming cost V 3 bases and J 5 bases; bases outside gene matches: 22. This CDR3 comprises 21 residues. CDR3 bases: TGTGCCAGTAGTATGGTGCCTAGCGGGAGGGCCCGGGACCCAATCCTGGAGACCCAGTACTTC. It is translated as CASSMVPSGRARDPILETQYF.

The chain recombines TRBV14 with TRBJ1-4, with D hard to call. Trimming stripped 3 bases from V and 6 bases from J, with 20 bases between. CDR1 and CDR2 from the germline V gene are SGHDN and FVKESK. The CDR3 totals 17 residues. The CDR3 DNA follows: TGTGCCAGCAGCCACTACCGGGAGACGTCTGACGATGAAAAACTGTTTTTT. As protein: CASSHYRETSDDEKLFF.

V and J are TRBV21-1 and TRBJ2-7; TRBD1 is the table's D call, not checked against the DNA. TRBV21-1 is designated a pseudogene. The CDR3 runs to 14 residues. Written as DNA, the CDR3 is TGTGCCAGCAGCAAAGGGGCACAACGCTACGAGCAGTACTTC. Protein: CASSKGAQRYEQYF.

The chain employs TRBV6-1 and TRBJ2-1; 12 bases map to TRBD2. Germline CDR1 MNHNS, CDR2 SASEGT. This CDR3 contains 17 residues. J lost 3 bases, V lost 4 bases, and 7 bases had no gene match. The chain's CDR3 is CASSVATSGRIYNEQFF. The DNA of the CDR3 is TGTGCCAGCAGTGTAGCGACTAGCGGGAGAATCTACAATGAGCAGTTCTTC.

The chain couples TRBV29-1 to TRBJ1-2; 8 bases align to TRBD1. CDR1 is SQVTM, CDR2 ANQGSEA, per germline. Unmatched junction bases numbered 12, after V lost 5 bases and J lost 4 bases. There are 15 residues in the CDR3. The CDR3 DNA is TGCAGCGTTCCCTATAACAGGGGGACCTTCTATGGCTACACCTTC. Its protein product is CSVPYNRGTFYGYTF.

The chain couples TRBV27 to TRBJ1-1; possibly TRBD1 for D (5 bases). Trimming left V 6 bases short and J 3 bases short, with 17 bases between. This CDR3 is 15 amino acids long. Germline V lookup: CDR1 MNHEY, CDR2 SMNVEV (reference sequence). The chain's CDR3 is CASSSIGGGYTEAFF. The CDR3 DNA follows: TGTGCCAGCAGCTCGATCGGGGGGGGATACACTGAAGCTTTCTTT.

This chain uses TRBV24-1 with TRBJ1-3; the match to TRBD1 covers 12 bases. Trimming cost V 6 bases and J 1 base; bases outside gene matches: 3. The V gene's germline CDR1 is KGHDR and CDR2 SFDVKD. The CDR3 totals 16 residues. The CDR3 DNA sequence: TGTGCCACCAGTCCGGGACAGGGGGCGTCTGGAAACACCATATATTTT. This gives the protein CATSPGQGASGNTIYF.

V gene TRBV5-4 combines with J gene TRBJ2-5; 8 bases line up with TRBD1. V trimming: 4 bases; J trimming: 0 bases; junction bases outside the gene matches: 8. Per germline, CDR1 SGHNT and CDR2 YYREEE (reference sequence). This CDR3 comprises 16 residues. The CDR3, as DNA: TGTGCCAGCAGCCGTCCTCGGACAGGGTACCAAGAGACCCAGTACTTC. This sequence encodes CASSRPRTGYQETQYF.

The chain employs TRBV6-2 or TRBV6-3 and TRBJ2-3; no firm D call. The length of the CDR3 is 16 residues. From germline, CDR1 is MNHEY and CDR2 SVGEGT. The ends were cut back, 6 bases at V and 4 bases at J, with 20 bases in the middle. The CDR3 here is CASSPFQSPRPDTQYF. The CDR3 DNA reads TGTGCCAGCAGCCCCTTCCAGTCCCCCCGCCCAGATACGCAGTATTTT.

This chain joins TRBV21-1 and TRBJ2-1; TRBD2 is taken as the D call from the table, unchecked against the DNA. TRBV21-1 is a documented pseudogene. The CDR3 has 14 amino acids. The CDR3 DNA reads TGTGCCAGCAGCGCCAAACCGGGGCAAGGGACTAGTTTCTTC. Translated, it gives CASSAKPGQGTSFF.

The V gene is TRBV28, the J gene TRBJ2-5; 8 bases are a match to TRBD1. Trimming removed 5 bases from V and 4 bases from J; junction bases left unmatched: 12. Germline V gene lookup returns CDR1 MDHEN and CDR2 SYDVKM. The CDR3 is 16 residues long. CDR3 region: CASSRLQGANRETQYF. The CDR3 coding sequence is TGTGCCAGCAGTCGCCTCCAGGGGGCTAACCGAGAGACCCAGTACTTC.

With respect to this clone: The sample carries other DNA sequences with the same CDR3. This sequence joins TRBV18 and TRBJ2-5, with 11 bases fitting TRBD2. The V gene's germline CDR1 is KGHSH and CDR2 LQKENI. The CDR3 totals 15 residues. With V trimmed by 5 bases and J by 3 bases, 5 bases remained unmatched. The CDR3 DNA follows: TGTGCCAGCTCATCCGGGACTAGCGGAGAAGAGACCCAGTACTTC. This gives the protein CASSSGTSGEETQYF.

This clone was observed a handful of times. The chain couples TRBV28 to TRBJ1-6; D remains ambiguous. The CDR3 has 16 residues. CDR1 and CDR2 (germline): MDHEN, SYDVKM. Trimming pared 2 bases from V and 0 bases from J, leaving 8 bases between. The CDR3 nucleotides are TGTGCCAGCAGTTTAGGCGGATTCTCCTATAATTCACCCCTCCACTTT. This gives the protein CASSLGGFSYNSPLHF. The full variable domain, completed using reference TRBV28 and TRBJ1-6, is DVKVTQSSRYLVKRTGEKVFLECVQDMDHENMFWYRQDPGLGLRLIYFSYDVKMKEKGDIPEGYSVSREKKERFSLILESASTNQTSMYLCASSLGGFSYNSPLHFGNGTRLTVT.

The genes are TRBV6-5 and TRBJ2-5, with TRBD1 matching over 7 bases. V lost 5 bases to trimming and J lost 4 bases; unmatched junction nucleotides: 7. The length of the CDR3 is 14 residues. CDR1 and CDR2 from the germline V gene are MNHEY and SVGAGI. As DNA, the CDR3 is TGTGCCAGCAGTCCACAGGGGATGTCAGAGACCCAGTACTTC. Translating gives CASSPQGMSETQYF.

The V and J genes are TRBV5-6 and TRBJ2-7; D is perhaps TRBD1 (5 bases). Trimming cost V 0 bases and J 5 bases, with 12 bases left between them. Germline V lookup: CDR1 SGHDT, CDR2 YYEEEE. CDR3 length: 14 amino acids. CDR3 DNA: TGTGCCAGCAGCTTGGGAGACAGTAGACACGAGCAGTACTTC. This translates into CASSLGDSRHEQYF. Combining the CDR3 with reference TRBV5-6 and TRBJ2-7 gives the whole variable domain DAGVTQSPTHLIKTRGQQVTLRCSPKSGHDTVSWYQQALGQGPQFIFQYYEEEERQRGNFPDRFSGHQFPNYSSELNVNALLLGDSALYLCASSLGDSRHEQYFGPGTRLTVT.

About this clone: The junction does not match germline at one end; this may be a read error. The genes are TRBV19 and TRBJ1-3; no definite D call. Germline V lookup: CDR1 LNHDA, CDR2 SQIVND (reference sequence). The CDR3 totals 14 residues. CDR3 in amino acids: CASRIEPTRGTIYF. DNA of the CDR3: TGTGCCAGTAGGATAGAACCCACTCGGGGCACCATATATTTT.